A single sample is the source of the 26 T cell receptor beta chains below, sequenced in a study of HIV-infected patients and healthy controls (dated by TCRdb to the mid-2010s). Receptor amplification or capture employed 5' RACE. The data were produced on an Illumina MiSeq. Using SuperScript III with primers targeting the alpha and beta constant regions, 500 to 550 ng of RNA was reverse transcribed. Separate libraries for the alpha and beta chains were generated through chain-specific third strand synthesis that incorporated multiplexing indices. TCRdb reprocessed the public reads (quality trimming at Q25 with fastp, clone calling with MiXCR) and kept in-frame beta chains. CDR3 protein duplicates are merged, each entry listing the most common genes and DNA. The sample profile shows fewer than 25,000 distinct CDR3 sequences; roughly 8.9% of them were found once. About 2.5% of the sample is held by the ten biggest clonotypes.

Whole blood was used without cell fractionation, so the repertoire reflected all unsorted peripheral T cells. Input material: blood. These receptors came from an adult in good health.

This clonotype was seen many times. The chain carries TRBV29-1 and TRBJ1-5, with D possibly TRBD1 on 5 matching bases. CDR1 is SQVTM, CDR2 ANQGSEA, per germline. Trimming stripped 6 bases from V and 3 bases from J, with 12 bases between. CDR3 size: 13 residues. DNA of the CDR3: TGCAGCGTCCGTGAGGGGCTCAATCAGCCCCAGCATTTT. Residues: CSVREGLNQPQHF.

The chain combines TRBV29-1 with TRBJ1-1, with 8 bases fitting TRBD1. V lost 4 bases, J lost 6 bases, and 4 bases stayed unmatched. The CDR3 is 12 amino acids. Germline CDR1 is SQVTM and CDR2 is ANQGSEA. Written as DNA, the CDR3 is TGCAGCGTTGTCCAGGGGGCCGCTGAAGCTTTCTTT. It translates to CSVVQGAAEAFF.

This clonotype has ten or more counts. The chain joins TRBV9 to TRBJ2-3; 8 bases fit TRBD2. The length of the CDR3 is 16 residues. The germline V gene encodes CDR1 SGDLS and CDR2 YYNGEE. Trimming removed 0 bases from V and 2 bases from J; junction bases left unmatched: 5. The CDR3 protein is CASSVASGHSTDTQYF. CDR3 sequence (DNA): TGTGCCAGCAGCGTAGCTAGCGGGCATTCCACAGATACGCAGTATTTT. Full variable domain (missing parts from reference TRBV9 and TRBJ2-3): DSGVTQTPKHLITATGQRVTLRCSPRSGDLSVYWYQQSLDQGLQFLIQYYNGEERAKGNILERFSAQQFPDLHSELNLSSLELGDSALYFCASSVASGHSTDTQYFGPGTRLTVL.

In this sample, this clonotype turned up many times. This chain joins TRBV4-1 and TRBJ2-4, with 7 bases matching TRBD1. Trimming cost V 4 bases and J 8 bases; bases outside gene matches: 17. The CDR3 totals 17 residues. From germline, CDR1 is MGHRA and CDR2 YSYEKL. The CDR3 here is CASSLEGAQMVVDIQYF. The CDR3 nucleotides are TGCGCCAGCAGCCTAGAGGGGGCTCAGATGGTTGTGGACATTCAGTACTTC.

In this sample, this clonotype turned up many times. This sequence joins TRBV7-2 and TRBJ2-5; the match to TRBD2 covers 9 bases. The CDR3 contains 14 residues. Trimming removed 3 bases from V and 4 bases from J; junction bases left unmatched: 3. Germline V gives CDR1 SGHTA, CDR2 FQGNSA. The CDR3 DNA follows: TGTGCCAGCAGCTTGGCGGGGGGGCGAGAGACCCAGTACTTC. Its translation is CASSLAGGRETQYF.

This clonotype occurred many times. The chain carries TRBV12-3 or TRBV12-4 and TRBJ1-1; TRBD1 is a possible D gene (6 bases). The germline V and J ends were trimmed by 6 bases and 8 bases, with 22 bases remaining between them. This CDR3 contains 15 residues. Here the CDR3 DNA reads TGTGCCAGCAGATCAGTACAGGGTATTGCCCCAGAAGCTTTCTTT. This codes for CASRSVQGIAPEAFF.

The genes are TRBV18 and TRBJ2-7; no clear D gene. Between the trimmed V and J ends, which lost 3 bases and 3 bases, there was a span of 6 bases. The CDR3 runs to 12 residues. Germline-derived CDR1 and CDR2 are KGHSH and LQKENI. The CDR3 DNA sequence: TGTGCCAGCTCACCGCCCATCTACGAGCAGTACTTC. This translates into CASSPPIYEQYF.

The table lists this clonotype with many counts. This CDR3 is CASSLVGRTIISQTQYF. CDR3 DNA: TGCGCCAGCAGCTTGGTGGGGCGAACGATCATTTCGCAGACCCAGTACTTC. The J gene is TRBJ2-5, the V gene TRBV5-1, with a weak D call TRBD1 (5 bases). Trimming took 0 bases from V and 6 from J, leaving 21 bases between them. From germline, CDR1 is SGHRS and CDR2 YFSETQ. The CDR3 covers 17 residues.

This clonotype was counted at least ten times. The rearrangement links TRBV12-3 or TRBV12-4 to TRBJ1-6, with a possible D match to TRBD1 (5 bases). V was shortened by 6 bases and J by 5 bases, with 14 bases between the two germline ends. The CDR3 loop spans 15 amino acids. CDR3 in DNA: TGTGCCAGCAGGGCCCGCGGGACGGATAATTCACCCCTCCACTTT. Its translation is CASRARGTDNSPLHF.

This clonotype was observed at least ten times. The chain links TRBV19 to TRBJ1-4; maybe TRBD1 (5 bases). V was pared by 5 bases and J by 1 base, with 11 bases between. This CDR3 has 15 amino acids. CDR1 LNHDA and CDR2 SQIVND come from the germline V gene (reference sequence). The CDR3 region is CASSSTGQTNEKLFF. In nucleotides, the CDR3 is TGTGCCAGTAGTTCAACAGGCCAAACTAATGAAAAACTGTTTTTT.

The rearrangement uses TRBV7-9 and TRBJ1-1; D unclear. Germline assignment: CDR1 SEHNR and CDR2 FQNEAQ (reference sequence). CDR3 length: 14 residues. V was clipped by 5 bases and J by 1 base, with 11 bases between them. The CDR3 loop is CASSPHDSNTEAFF. CDR3 nucleotides: TGTGCCAGCAGCCCGCATGACTCGAACACTGAAGCTTTCTTT.

V is TRBV5-1 and J is TRBJ2-7, with 11 bases lining up with TRBD1. With V trimmed by 6 bases and J by 9 bases, 17 bases remained unmatched. The CDR3 consists of 16 residues. The germline V gene has CDR1 SGHRS and CDR2 YFSETQ. The CDR3 protein is CASTVQPGQGVVGQYF. CDR3 coding DNA: TGCGCCAGCACCGTCCAACCGGGACAGGGGGTTGTCGGGCAGTACTTC.

This chain connects TRBV12-3 or TRBV12-4 to TRBJ1-4; 7 nucleotides match TRBD1. With V trimmed by 6 bases and J by 6 bases, 4 bases remained unmatched. The CDR3 totals 13 residues. This CDR3 is CASSAGTDEKLFF. DNA for the CDR3: TGTGCCAGCAGCGCCGGGACAGATGAAAAACTGTTTTTT.

Many counts were recorded for this clonotype. In nucleotides, the CDR3 is TGTGCCAGCAGTCCGGGACTTTCCTCCTACGAGCAGTACTTC. Protein sequence: CASSPGLSSYEQYF. The V and J genes are TRBV6-5 and TRBJ2-7, with a weak D call TRBD2 (6 bases). This CDR3 is 14 amino acids long. Germline V CDR1 and CDR2: MNHEY, SVGAGI. Trimming cost V 5 bases and J 0 bases, with 11 bases left between them.

This clonotype showed up many times. This rearrangement joins TRBV7-3 to TRBJ2-3; D is unclear. The V end was cut by 2 bases, the J end by 4 bases, with 13 bases between. Looked up from germline, CDR1 is SGHTA and CDR2 is FQGTGA. The CDR3 contains 15 residues. The CDR3 DNA sequence: TGTGCCAGCAGCTTACGAGCTTTTGGGCCAGATACGCAGTATTTT. Translated: CASSLRAFGPDTQYF.

This clonotype was counted only a few times. The chain joins TRBV5-6 to TRBJ1-5; maybe TRBD1 (6 bases). With 6 bases removed from V and 5 bases from J, the gap between germline ends came to 24 bases. The germline V gene has CDR1 SGHDT and CDR2 YYEEEE. This CDR3 comprises 17 residues. CDR3 in amino acids: CASTPSDTGPSYQPQHF. The CDR3 DNA is TGTGCCAGCACCCCTTCTGACACAGGGCCATCTTATCAGCCCCAGCATTTT.

The chain links TRBV6-2 or TRBV6-3 to TRBJ2-5; TRBD2 matches 11 bases. Looked up from germline, CDR1 is MNHEY and CDR2 is SVGEGT. After removal of 0 bases from V and 2 bases from J, the junction contained 8 bases not matched to a gene. The length of the CDR3 is 18 residues. The CDR3 nucleotides read TGTGCCAGCAGTTACTCAGGTAGCGGGGGGGCTCTTCAAGAGACCCAGTACTTC. As protein: CASSYSGSGGALQETQYF.

This clonotype was observed many times. The genes are TRBV12-3 or TRBV12-4 and TRBJ2-3; the D gene is possibly TRBD2 (6 bases). The V gene lost 6 bases and the J gene lost 5 bases, with 9 bases spanning the gap. The CDR3 consists of 12 residues. The CDR3, as DNA: TGTGCCAGCAGCCTGGGACTAGATACGCAGTATTTT. Protein sequence: CASSLGLDTQYF.

In this sample, this clonotype turned up many times. This chain links TRBV7-9 with TRBJ2-3; a weak D match, TRBD2 (6 bases). This CDR3 is built from 15 residues. V dropped 5 bases and J dropped 1 base, with 13 bases sitting between them. Germline CDR1 and CDR2: SEHNR and FQNEAQ (reference sequence). The CDR3 loop is CASSGRPSGTDTQYF. The CDR3, as DNA: TGTGCCAGCAGCGGAAGGCCTAGCGGCACAGATACGCAGTATTTT.

The V call is TRBV19, the J call TRBJ1-5; 7 bases line up with TRBD1. CDR1 is LNHDA and CDR2 is SQIVND in the germline V gene (reference sequence). J was trimmed by 2 bases and V by 1 base; bases with no gene match: 2. The CDR3 consists of 15 residues. The CDR3 DNA follows: TGTGCCAGTAGTATAGGGGGACAGCGCAATCAGCCCCAGCATTTT. The encoded protein is CASSIGGQRNQPQHF.

This clonotype was seen ten or more times. The V gene is TRBV4-1, the J gene TRBJ2-7; D is perhaps TRBD1 (6 bases). V lost 1 base and J 6 bases, leaving 19 bases between the germline ends. This CDR3 comprises 16 residues. Germline CDR1 reads MGHRA; CDR2 reads YSYEKL. For the CDR3, the DNA is TGCGCCAGCAGCCAAGGTCTTCAGGGAAGGGGGAGCGAGCAGTACTTC. This encodes CASSQGLQGRGSEQYF.

This clonotype has at least ten counts. The genes are TRBV20-1 and TRBJ1-5, with TRBD1 matching 8 bases. The CDR3 runs to 17 residues. CDR1 is DFQATT and CDR2 is SNEGSKA in the germline V gene (reference sequence). J lost 5 bases, V lost 1 base, and 13 bases had no gene match. Written as DNA, the CDR3 is TGCAGTGCTAGAGGGACAGGGACATTGTATTACGATCAGCCCCAGCATTTT. Residues: CSARGTGTLYYDQPQHF.

This clonotype was observed many times. The J gene is TRBJ2-3, the V gene TRBV27; unclear D gene. Trimming removed 3 bases from V and 4 bases from J, with 11 bases in between. The CDR3 totals 14 residues. Per the germline V gene, CDR1 is MNHEY and CDR2 is SMNVEV (reference sequence). The chain's CDR3 is CASSFQDPADTQYF. The CDR3 nucleotides are TGTGCCAGCAGTTTTCAGGACCCGGCAGATACGCAGTATTTT.

This clonotype was seen repeatedly, ten times or more. This rearrangement joins TRBV12-3 or TRBV12-4 to TRBJ1-5; the D is unclear. The CDR3 loop spans 13 amino acids. Trimming shortened V by 5 bases and J by 0 bases, and 5 bases separated the two germline ends. The CDR3, as DNA: TGTGCCAGCAGTCCATATAGCAATCAGCCCCAGCATTTT. This translates into CASSPYSNQPQHF.

In its sample, this clonotype was seen many times. CDR3 sequence (DNA): TGTGCCAGCAGCCAACTGAGTGGGACTGAAGCTTTCTTT. Translation: CASSQLSGTEAFF. This chain uses TRBV4-2 with TRBJ1-1, with D uncertain. The germline V gene has CDR1 LGHNA and CDR2 YNFKEQ. This CDR3 is 13 amino acids long. V shed 2 bases and J shed 5 bases, with 9 bases lying between them.

This clonotype was found a few times. V is TRBV5-1 and J is TRBJ2-5, with D tentatively TRBD1 (6 bases). The CDR3 runs to 18 residues. Trimming took 2 bases from V and 2 from J, leaving 22 bases between them. The germline CDR1 and CDR2 sequences are SGHRS and YFSETQ. The CDR3 here is CASSLGPGSRGLQETQYF. CDR3 bases: TGCGCCAGCAGCTTAGGGCCGGGCAGCAGGGGTCTTCAAGAGACCCAGTACTTC.